This T cell receptor beta chain was profiled in a study of T cells in Graves' hyperthyroidism and ophthalmopathy. This clonotype was recorded at least ten times. From RNA transcripts, TCR beta CDR3 regions were amplified. HTBI primers drove first-round RT-PCR of the TCR CDR3. TCRdb independently ran MiXCR on the multiplex PCR reads; one entry per CDR3 protein. The repertoire holds roughly 350,000 distinct CDR3 sequences, with 14% as singletons. CDR3 length equals 15 residues. V gave up 5 bases and J gave up 2 bases; unmatched junction bases: 6. Per the germline V gene, CDR1 is MDHEN and CDR2 is SYDVKM. Fresh peripheral blood, approximately 9.6 ml, yielded the PBMCs.

This sequence was found in a young woman with Graves' hyperthyroidism. The rearrangement uses TRBV28 and TRBJ2-1; TRBD1 aligns across 7 bases. Sequences were obtained from blood. CDR3 sequence reads: CASSPAGTAYNEQFF. The CDR3 nucleotides are TGTGCCAGCAGTCCTGCCGGGACAGCCTACAATGAGCAGTTCTTC.